The entry below gives a single T cell receptor beta chain sequence along with its context. Its antigen specificity is not known. No base qualities exist here, and no much larger clone lies one base off it. This record comes from a study of shared T cell receptors in the human thymus (dated by TCRdb to the early 2020s). Describing the broader study: The study investigated the way shared, self-reactive T-cell receptor alpha chains are produced in the human thymus.

The library was produced with the immunoSEQ multiplex PCR assay. TCRdb took this table from immuneACCESS and kept in-frame rearrangements with V and J called. Such tables lack part of the clones; where checked against another copy, unresolved V genes explain under half of the gap, and the rest is unexplained. This sample lists roughly 410,000 clones; just under 95% were detected once. The ten largest clones capture approximately 0.02% of the sample. The CDR3 numbers 13 residues from cysteine through phenylalanine. Only CDR3 DNA is held: 39 bases, read in frame from base 1. The CDR1 and CDR2 encoded by the germline V gene are SGHRS and YFSETQ. Between the V and J ends, shortened by 4 bases and 5 bases respectively, the junction contains 10 bases.

The chain is assembled from TRBV5-1 and TRBJ1-5; a tentative D match to TRBD1 spans 5 bases. This clonotype originated in a human donor. The sequencing input was thymocytes. The CDR3 loop reads CASSAGGDQPQHF. Here is the DNA: TGCGCCAGCAGCGCCGGGGGAGATCAGCCCCAGCATTTT. Where the CDR3 stops, the reference TRBV5-1 and TRBJ1-5 genes take over; the full variable domain is KAGVTQTPRYLIKTRGQQVTLSCSPISGHRSVSWYQQTPGQGLQFLFEYFSETQRNKGNFPGRFSGRQFSNSRSEMNVSTLELGDSALYLCASSAGGDQPQHFGDGTRLSIL.